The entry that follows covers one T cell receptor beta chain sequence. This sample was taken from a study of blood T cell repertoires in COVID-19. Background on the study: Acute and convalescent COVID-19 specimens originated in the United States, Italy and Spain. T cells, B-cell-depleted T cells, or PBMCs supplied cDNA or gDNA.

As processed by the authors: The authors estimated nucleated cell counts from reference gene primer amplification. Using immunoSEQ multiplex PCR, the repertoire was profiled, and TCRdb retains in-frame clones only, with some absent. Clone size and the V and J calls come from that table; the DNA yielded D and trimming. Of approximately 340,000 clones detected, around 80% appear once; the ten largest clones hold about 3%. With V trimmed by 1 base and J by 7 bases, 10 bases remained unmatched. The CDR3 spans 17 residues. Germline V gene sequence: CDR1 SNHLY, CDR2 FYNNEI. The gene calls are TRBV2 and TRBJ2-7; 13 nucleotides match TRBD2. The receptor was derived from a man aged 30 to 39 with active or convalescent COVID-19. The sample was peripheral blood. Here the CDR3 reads CASSEGTSGSVYREQYF. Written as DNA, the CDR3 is TGTGCCAGCAGTGAAGGGACTAGCGGGAGCGTATATCGGGAGCAGTACTTC.